Below, 17 T cell receptor beta chains from the same sample are listed, as sequenced in a study of blood T cell repertoires in COVID-19. Profiling relied on immunoSEQ multiplex PCR, and the TCRdb table lists in-frame clones only, not all of them. Of 80,000 to 95,000 clones listed, 75% to 90% are singletons. Material for sequencing was peripheral blood. Source of these receptors: a woman older than 75 with active or convalescent COVID-19.

A few counts support this clone. The chain couples TRBV5-1 to TRBJ2-6, with TRBD1 as a possible D gene (6 bases). The CDR3 runs 16 residues. The V end lost 2 bases, the J end lost 7 bases, and 16 bases lay between the germline ends. Germline-derived CDR1 and CDR2 are SGHRS and YFSETQ. The CDR3: CASSFPTGRRANVLTF. Here the CDR3 DNA reads TGCGCCAGCAGCTTCCCCACAGGGCGTCGAGCCAACGTCCTGACTTTC.

The rearrangement uses TRBV7-2 and TRBJ2-1, with a weak D call TRBD1 (6 bases). Looked up from germline, CDR1 is SGHTA and CDR2 is FQGNSA. CDR3 length: 14 residues. V lost 5 bases to trimming and J lost 2 bases, with 10 bases between them. CDR3 residues: CASSHREPYNEQFF. The CDR3 DNA reads TGTGCCAGCAGCCACAGGGAGCCCTACAATGAGCAGTTCTTC.

The genes are TRBV4-3 and TRBJ2-2; 11 positions match TRBD2. Germline CDR1 and CDR2: LGHNA and YSLEER. This CDR3 has 16 residues. The junction had 3 bases not matched to a gene; V was cut back by 2 bases and J by 4 bases. CDR3 sequence: CASSQLAGGSTGELFF. CDR3 sequence (DNA): TGCGCCAGCAGCCAATTAGCGGGAGGGAGCACCGGGGAGCTGTTTTTT.

The genes are TRBV28 and TRBJ2-3, with D uncertain. This CDR3 spans 14 amino acids. Germline V gives CDR1 MDHEN, CDR2 SYDVKM. Trimming cost V 3 bases and J 1 base, with 8 bases left between them. The CDR3 DNA sequence: TGTGCCAGCAGTTTCTTTCCTCGCACAGATACGCAGTATTTT. Its translation: CASSFFPRTDTQYF.

This chain links TRBV6-4 with TRBJ1-5; D is unclear. The ends were cut back, 4 bases at V and 5 bases at J, with 9 bases in the middle. In germline, CDR1 is MRHNA, CDR2 SNTAGT. The CDR3 has 13 amino acids. The CDR3 DNA follows: TGTGCCAGCAGTGCGGCCACAGATCAGCCCCAGCATTTT. Its protein product is CASSAATDQPQHF.

A few counts support this clone. The chain joins TRBV4-2 to TRBJ2-7; D is possibly TRBD2 (5 bases). The germline V and J ends were trimmed by 0 bases and 3 bases, with 6 bases remaining between them. This CDR3 has 13 amino acids. CDR1 and CDR2 from the germline V gene are LGHNA and YNFKEQ. The CDR3 here is CASSQDRGYEQYF. The CDR3 DNA follows: TGTGCCAGCAGCCAAGACCGGGGCTACGAGCAGTACTTC.

This clone came up a few times. The chain combines TRBV28 with TRBJ2-7, with no clear D. Germline lookup yields CDR1 MDHEN and CDR2 SYDVKM. Trimming took off 3 bases at V and 1 base at J, with 4 bases between the two ends. This CDR3 comprises 12 residues. The chain's CDR3 is CASSFGSYEQYF. The CDR3 DNA sequence: TGTGCCAGCAGTTTCGGGTCCTACGAGCAGTACTTC.

As DNA, the CDR3 is TGTGCCACCAGCAGAGATCAGCAGAGTAGGGGGAATACCTACGAGCAGTACTTC. It is translated as CATSRDQQSRGNTYEQYF. The chain uses TRBV15 and TRBJ2-7; TRBD1 might be the D (6 bases). V was cut by 0 bases and J by 2 bases, with 20 bases left in between. CDR3 length: 18 amino acids. Germline CDR1 LNHNV, CDR2 YYDKDF (reference sequence).

In this sample, this clone turned up a few times. The J gene is TRBJ1-3, the V gene TRBV7-8, with D tentatively TRBD1 (5 bases). Germline loops: CDR1 SGHVS, CDR2 FQNEAQ. The CDR3 covers 14 residues. Between the trimmed V and J ends, which lost 4 bases and 0 bases, there was a span of 7 bases. CDR3 in amino acids: CASSYQGSGNTIYF. The DNA of the CDR3 is TGTGCCAGCAGCTACCAGGGCTCTGGAAACACCATATATTTT.

This clone was seen repeatedly, ten times or more. The chain has TRBV7-8 and TRBJ1-1, with D hard to call. V was pared by 7 bases and J by 1 base, with 13 bases between. There are 14 residues in the CDR3. The germline V gene encodes CDR1 SGHVS and CDR2 FQNEAQ. DNA for the CDR3: TGTGCCAGCACCGTCGAGCGGGGGAACACTGAAGCTTTCTTT. It encodes CASTVERGNTEAFF.

This rearrangement joins TRBV6-5 to TRBJ2-5, with a possible D match to TRBD2 (5 bases). Between the trimmed V and J ends, which lost 2 bases and 2 bases, there was a span of 6 bases. Germline CDR1 is MNHEY and CDR2 is SVGAGI. The CDR3 extends over 13 amino acids. The CDR3 DNA reads TGTGCCAGCAGTTACGGCGGGCAAGAGACCCAGTACTTC. It encodes CASSYGGQETQYF.

This clone was picked up a small number of times. The chain is built from TRBV3-1 (or the pseudogene TRBV3-2) and TRBJ1-3; weak D call: TRBD1 (5 bases). Trimming stripped 4 bases from V and 2 bases from J, with 15 bases between. CDR1 LGHDT and CDR2 YNNKEL come from the germline V gene (reference sequence). This CDR3 has 16 residues. The CDR3 bases are TGTGCCAGCAGCCCCCTCGGGGGGGGTGCTGGAAACACCATATATTTT. It translates to CASSPLGGGAGNTIYF.

This clone has only a few counts. The chain has TRBV7-2 and TRBJ1-1; 9 bases map to TRBD1. Losses at the gene ends were 5 bases for V and 3 bases for J; bases not matched to a gene: 4. Germline assignment: CDR1 SGHTA and CDR2 FQGNSA. The CDR3 covers 14 residues. The CDR3 DNA is TGTGCCAGCAGCCTCGACAGGGGGTACACTGAAGCTTTCTTT. Its protein is CASSLDRGYTEAFF.

The chain employs TRBV10-3 and TRBJ2-7, with 14 bases matching TRBD2. This CDR3 region has 16 residues. Trimming cost V 7 bases and J 1 base; bases outside gene matches: 6. The germline gives CDR1 ENHRY, CDR2 SYGVKD. The CDR3, as DNA: TGTGCCATCACCTCAGGACTAGCGGGGGGTTCCTACGAGCAGTACTTC. Protein: CAITSGLAGGSYEQYF.

The chain has TRBV2 and TRBJ1-2; no reliable D call. V lost 0 bases to trimming and J lost 7 bases, with 9 bases between them. Germline CDR1 and CDR2: SNHLY and FYNNEI. This CDR3 is 13 amino acids long. CDR3 bases: TGTGCCAGCAGTGAAGCGCTATCGCGTGGCTACACCTTC. The encoded protein is CASSEALSRGYTF.

This rearrangement joins TRBV27 to TRBJ2-7; 8 bases agree with TRBD1. The CDR3 spans 14 residues. V lost 4 bases and J lost 6; bases outside the gene matches: 8. In germline, CDR1 is MNHEY, CDR2 SMNVEV (reference sequence). CDR3 in DNA: TGTGCCAGCAGTTATCGCAGGGGGCTTGGCGAGCAGTACTTC. This sequence encodes CASSYRRGLGEQYF.

The chain is built from TRBV30 and TRBJ1-1; TRBD1 matches 7 bases. V shed 3 bases, J shed 5 bases, and the junction held 9 bases outside the gene matches. Germline CDR1 GTSNPN, CDR2 SVGIG (reference sequence). The CDR3 covers 14 residues. The CDR3: CAWRLTGVGTEAFF. In nucleotides, the CDR3 is TGTGCCTGGAGACTTACAGGGGTTGGGACTGAAGCTTTCTTT.